The 26 T cell receptor beta chains in this list originate from one sample, sequenced in a study of T cell changes during pregnancy in multiple sclerosis. Generated by immunoSEQ multiplex PCR, the TCRdb table keeps only in-frame clones and is missing some. There are just over 40,000 clones in the sample; 80% to 90% occur only once, and around 5% lies in the top ten. The specimen comprised peripheral blood, sampled in the first trimester of pregnancy. The receptors shown here come from a female donor in good health, enrolled as a control in a pregnancy study.

The chain has TRBV9 and TRBJ1-4; 7 bases fit TRBD1. The CDR3 runs to 15 residues. CDR1 SGDLS and CDR2 YYNGEE come from the germline V gene. The J segment lost 8 bases and the V segment lost 0 bases, leaving 7 bases of the junction unmatched. The DNA of the CDR3 is TGTGCCAGCAGCGTAGGCGGGGCCAGGGGGGAAAAACTGTTTTTT. Translated, it gives CASSVGGARGEKLFF.

The chain couples TRBV11-2 to TRBJ2-7; no clear D. CDR1 is SGHAT, CDR2 FQNNGV, per germline. CDR3 size: 12 residues. V lost 7 bases to trimming and J lost 3 bases, with 10 bases between them. This chain's CDR3 is CASTRLFYEQYF. Written as DNA, the CDR3 is TGTGCCAGCACCCGACTGTTCTACGAGCAGTACTTC.

V gene TRBV27 combines with J gene TRBJ2-7, with TRBD1 identical over 9 bases. The J segment lost 7 bases and the V segment lost 6 bases, leaving 13 bases of the junction unmatched. Germline values: CDR1 MNHEY, CDR2 SMNVEV (reference sequence). The CDR3 contains 15 residues. CDR3 sequence reads: CASRNTGTGTEEQYF. Written as DNA, the CDR3 is TGTGCCAGCAGGAATACCGGGACAGGGACGGAGGAGCAGTACTTC.

The chain carries TRBV11-2 and TRBJ2-7; 10 nucleotides align to TRBD1. Germline trimming cut 5 bases from V and 7 bases from J; bases unmatched to any gene: 14. The CDR3 totals 16 residues. The V gene's germline CDR1 is SGHAT and CDR2 FQNNGV. DNA for the CDR3: TGTGCCAGCAGCCCCGGGGACAGGGGCGGCTTTGCGGAGCAGTACTTC. Its translation is CASSPGDRGGFAEQYF.

The chain couples TRBV25-1 to TRBJ2-5; a weak D match, TRBD1 (5 bases). Germline CDR1 is MGHDK and CDR2 is SYGVNS. The CDR3 sequence is 12 residues long. V lost 7 bases to trimming and J lost 3 bases, with 9 bases between them. The CDR3 DNA sequence: TGTGCCAGCACCCAGGGAAAAGAGACCCAGTACTTC. It encodes CASTQGKETQYF.

CDR3 residues: CASSPNLAGGSGDTQYF. CDR3 coding DNA: TGTGCCAGCTCACCTAACCTAGCGGGGGGTTCCGGAGATACGCAGTATTTT. The chain uses TRBV18 and TRBJ2-3; TRBD2 aligns across 11 bases. CDR1 and CDR2 from the germline V gene are KGHSH and LQKENI. Germline trimming cut 3 bases from V and 5 bases from J; bases unmatched to any gene: 10. The CDR3 extends over 17 amino acids.

The chain carries TRBV2 and TRBJ1-2, with TRBD1 as a possible D gene (6 bases). Trimming pared 6 bases from V and 2 bases from J, leaving 10 bases between. Germline V lookup: CDR1 SNHLY, CDR2 FYNNEI. The CDR3 has 13 amino acids. The CDR3 DNA reads as TGTGCCAGCAGGCGGACAGCCAACTATGGCTACACCTTC. Its protein is CASRRTANYGYTF.

V gene TRBV7-9 combines with J gene TRBJ2-3; 7 bases map to TRBD1. The germline V gene has CDR1 SEHNR and CDR2 FQNEAQ (reference sequence). Germline trimming cut 3 bases from V and 5 bases from J; bases unmatched to any gene: 5. The CDR3 spans 14 residues. CDR3 residues: CASSFTGAGDTQYF. The CDR3, as DNA: TGTGCCAGCAGCTTCACAGGGGCGGGAGATACGCAGTATTTT.

The chain carries TRBV13 and TRBJ2-2; 9 bases are a match to TRBD1. The CDR3 has 20 residues. Unmatched junction bases numbered 18, after V lost 4 bases and J lost 3 bases. Germline V gene lookup returns CDR1 PRHDT and CDR2 FYEKMQ (reference sequence). CDR3 in DNA: TGTGCCAGCAGCTCCCCCGGGACAGGGTTCCTACGATTGGACACCGGGGAGCTGTTTTTT. Translated, it gives CASSSPGTGFLRLDTGELFF.

This clone was seen only a few times. The chain is built from TRBV28 and TRBJ2-3, with 11 bases that match TRBD2. The CDR3 has 17 amino acids. Germline values: CDR1 MDHEN, CDR2 SYDVKM. V was clipped by 4 bases and J by 2 bases; unmatched bases: 8. The DNA of the CDR3 is TGTGCCAGCAGTTCTCCACTGGGACTAGCGGACACAGATACGCAGTATTTT. The encoded protein is CASSSPLGLADTDTQYF.

The rearrangement links TRBV11-1 to TRBJ1-1, with D hard to call. Trimming removed 6 bases from V and 7 bases from J, with 9 bases in between. CDR1 and CDR2 (germline): SGHAT, FQDESV (reference sequence). The CDR3 spans 11 residues. CDR3 sequence reads: CASSKTGEAFF. DNA for the CDR3: TGTGCCAGCAGTAAAACTGGTGAAGCTTTCTTT.

The CDR3: CASSTDRYGYTF. The CDR3 DNA follows: TGTGCCAGTAGTACCGACAGATATGGCTACACCTTC. The chain combines TRBV19 with TRBJ1-2; tentative D call: TRBD1 (5 bases). The CDR3 spans 12 residues. CDR1 is LNHDA and CDR2 is SQIVND in the germline V gene (reference sequence). V was trimmed by 4 bases and J by 5 bases, leaving 8 bases between them.

In DNA, the CDR3 is TGTGCCAGTAGTATCGTCTCGACAGGGGGAACTGAAGCTTTCTTT. Amino acid sequence: CASSIVSTGGTEAFF. The rearrangement links TRBV19 to TRBJ1-1, with 9 bases that match TRBD1. CDR3 length: 15 residues. The V gene's germline CDR1 is LNHDA and CDR2 SQIVND (reference sequence). V shed 3 bases, J shed 5 bases, and the junction held 7 bases outside the gene matches.

V and J are TRBV6-1 and TRBJ2-5; 9 bases map to TRBD1. CDR3 length: 15 residues. Germline V lookup: CDR1 MNHNS, CDR2 SASEGT. Trimming at V came to 3 bases and at J to 5 bases, leaving 7 bases not matched to a gene. CDR3 coding DNA: TGTGCCAGCAGTGAGATGGTAGGGACAGGGGAGACCCAGTACTTC. Translating gives CASSEMVGTGETQYF.

This clone was counted once. The genes are TRBV5-1 and TRBJ1-6; 8 nucleotides match TRBD1. Germline V gene data show CDR1 as SGHRS and CDR2 as YFSETQ. The length of the CDR3 is 16 residues. V was clipped by 2 bases and J by 9 bases; unmatched bases: 10. The CDR3 nucleotides are TGCGCCAGCAGCTTACTGGGACAGGCTTCGGGTTCACCCCTCCACTTT. This gives the protein CASSLLGQASGSPLHF.

The chain links TRBV20-1 to TRBJ1-2, with 7 bases fitting TRBD1. The germline CDR1 and CDR2 sequences are DFQATT and SNEGSKA (reference sequence). The CDR3 sequence is 11 residues long. Germline trimming cut 5 bases from V and 4 bases from J; bases unmatched to any gene: 1. The CDR3 bases are TGCAGTGCTCGGGACAGCTATGGCTACACCTTC. Amino acids: CSARDSYGYTF.

The V call is TRBV28, the J call TRBJ2-7; D possibly corresponds to TRBD1 (6 bases). CDR3 length: 15 amino acids. V was clipped by 5 bases and J by 3 bases, with 17 bases between them. Germline CDR1 reads MDHEN; CDR2 reads SYDVKM. The CDR3 loop is CASSQTGIKSYEQYF. DNA for the CDR3: TGTGCCAGCAGTCAAACAGGGATAAAGAGCTACGAGCAGTACTTC.

This clone was observed a few times. The chain uses TRBV5-1 and TRBJ2-7; 10 bases fit TRBD1. Germline V lookup: CDR1 SGHRS, CDR2 YFSETQ. Germline trimming cut 4 bases from V and 6 bases from J; bases unmatched to any gene: 7. This CDR3 comprises 14 residues. The CDR3 sequence is CASSPGTGAGEQYF. DNA for the CDR3: TGCGCCAGCAGCCCTGGGACAGGGGCCGGCGAGCAGTACTTC.

The V gene is TRBV29-1, the J gene TRBJ2-3; the D gene is possibly TRBD2 (5 bases). The CDR3 loop spans 13 amino acids. CDR1 SQVTM and CDR2 ANQGSEA come from the germline V gene. The germline V and J ends were trimmed by 4 bases and 3 bases, with 11 bases remaining between them. The CDR3 region is CSVVDGGTDTQYF. The CDR3 DNA is TGCAGCGTTGTAGACGGCGGGACAGATACGCAGTATTTT.

V gene TRBV19 combines with J gene TRBJ2-1; 10 bases align to TRBD2. The CDR3 runs to 14 residues. Germline CDR1 and CDR2: LNHDA and SQIVND (reference sequence). The trim removed 6 bases at V and 5 bases at J, leaving 4 bases unmatched. CDR3: CASRPGLANNEQFF. For the CDR3, the DNA is TGTGCCAGTAGGCCGGGACTAGCGAACAATGAGCAGTTCTTC.

For the CDR3, the DNA is TGTGCCAGCAGCTTAGGCAGGGGTAGGGTGACCGGGGAGCTGTTTTTT. It encodes CASSLGRGRVTGELFF. The V gene is TRBV11-2, the J gene TRBJ2-2; D possibly corresponds to TRBD1 (6 bases). Germline V lookup: CDR1 SGHAT, CDR2 FQNNGV. The V gene lost 1 base and the J gene lost 5 bases, with 14 bases spanning the gap. CDR3 length: 16 residues.

The rearrangement joins TRBV9 to TRBJ2-5; 8 bases are shared with TRBD2. The CDR3 extends over 15 amino acids. CDR1 and CDR2 (germline): SGDLS, YYNGEE. V lost 0 bases, J lost 5 bases, and 6 bases stayed unmatched. The CDR3 DNA reads TGTGCCAGCAGCGTAGATCGGGGGGGGCGGGAGACCCAGTACTTC. Amino acids: CASSVDRGGRETQYF. The full variable domain, in which reference TRBV9 and TRBJ2-5 provide the parts outside the CDR3, is DSGVTQTPKHLITATGQRVTLRCSPRSGDLSVYWYQQSLDQGLQFLIQYYNGEERAKGNILERFSAQQFPDLHSELNLSSLELGDSALYFCASSVDRGGRETQYFGPGTRLLVL.

The rearrangement links TRBV19 to TRBJ2-7; TRBD1 matches at 11 bases. Germline V CDR1 and CDR2: LNHDA, SQIVND (reference sequence). The CDR3 length is 15 residues. V gave up 1 base and J gave up 5 bases; unmatched junction bases: 4. The CDR3 DNA sequence: TGTGCCAGTAGTATAGGGACAGGGGGCTCGGACGAGCAGTACTTC. Amino acid sequence: CASSIGTGGSDEQYF.

This chain uses TRBV7-9 with TRBJ1-1; TRBD1 agrees at 8 bases. The CDR3 has 13 residues. CDR1 and CDR2 (germline): SEHNR, FQNEAQ (reference sequence). Trimming took 5 bases from V and 6 from J; bases not matched to a gene: 5. Here the CDR3 reads CASSPRTGPEAFF. In DNA, the CDR3 is TGTGCCAGCAGCCCTCGGACAGGGCCTGAAGCTTTCTTT.

The chain has TRBV19 and TRBJ1-1, with unresolved D. This CDR3 has 14 residues. Between the trimmed V and J ends, which lost 3 bases and 0 bases, there was a span of 8 bases. Germline CDR1 is LNHDA and CDR2 is SQIVND (reference sequence). The CDR3 protein is CASSINGMNTEAFF. The CDR3 region has the DNA TGTGCCAGTAGTATTAACGGGATGAACACTGAAGCTTTCTTT.

The V call is TRBV5-1, the J call TRBJ1-1, with D uncertain. In germline, CDR1 is SGHRS, CDR2 YFSETQ. The length of the CDR3 is 17 residues. V lost 6 bases, J lost 3 bases, and 24 bases lay in between. The CDR3 nucleotides are TGCGCCAGCACCCGAATACAGAGTTCGGATATCGACACTGAAGCTTTCTTT. Encoded protein: CASTRIQSSDIDTEAFF. The entire variable domain, with the rest obtained from reference TRBV5-1 and TRBJ1-1, is as follows: KAGVTQTPRYLIKTRGQQVTLSCSPISGHRSVSWYQQTPGQGLQFLFEYFSETQRNKGNFPGRFSGRQFSNSRSEMNVSTLELGDSALYLCASTRIQSSDIDTEAFFGQGTRLTVV.